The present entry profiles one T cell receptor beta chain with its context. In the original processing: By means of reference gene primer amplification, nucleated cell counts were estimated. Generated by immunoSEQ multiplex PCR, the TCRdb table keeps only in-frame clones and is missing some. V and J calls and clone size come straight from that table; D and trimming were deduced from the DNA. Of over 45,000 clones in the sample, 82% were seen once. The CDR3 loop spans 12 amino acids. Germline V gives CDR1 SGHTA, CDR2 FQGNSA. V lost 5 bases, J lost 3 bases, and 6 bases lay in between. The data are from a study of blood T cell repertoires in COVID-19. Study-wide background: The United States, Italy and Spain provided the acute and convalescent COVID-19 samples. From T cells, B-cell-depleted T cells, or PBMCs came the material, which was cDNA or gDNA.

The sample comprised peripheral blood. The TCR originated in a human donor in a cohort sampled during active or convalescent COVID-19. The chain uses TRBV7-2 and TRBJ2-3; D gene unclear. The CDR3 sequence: CASSPITDTQYF. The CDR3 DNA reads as TGTGCCAGCAGCCCAATTACAGATACGCAGTATTTT.